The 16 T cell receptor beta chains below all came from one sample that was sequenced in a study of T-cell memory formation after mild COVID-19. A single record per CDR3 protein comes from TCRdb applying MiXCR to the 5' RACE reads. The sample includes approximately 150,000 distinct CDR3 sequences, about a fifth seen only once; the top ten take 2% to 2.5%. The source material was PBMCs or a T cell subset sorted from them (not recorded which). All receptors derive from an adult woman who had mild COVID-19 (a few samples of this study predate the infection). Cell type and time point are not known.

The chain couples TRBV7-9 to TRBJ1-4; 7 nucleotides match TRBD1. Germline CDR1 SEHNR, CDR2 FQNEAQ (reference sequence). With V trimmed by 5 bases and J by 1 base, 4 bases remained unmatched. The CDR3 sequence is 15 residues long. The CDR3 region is CASSVGQETNEKLFF. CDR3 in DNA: TGTGCCAGCAGCGTTGGACAGGAAACTAATGAAAAACTGTTTTTT.

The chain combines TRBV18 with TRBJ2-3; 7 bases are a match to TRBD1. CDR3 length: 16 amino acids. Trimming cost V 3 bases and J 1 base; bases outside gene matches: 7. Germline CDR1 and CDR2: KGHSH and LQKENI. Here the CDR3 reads CASSPPVGTGTDTQYF. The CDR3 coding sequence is TGTGCCAGCTCACCTCCGGTAGGGACAGGCACAGATACGCAGTATTTT.

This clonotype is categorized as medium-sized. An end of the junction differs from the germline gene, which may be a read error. The CDR3 nucleotides are TGTGCCAGCAGCCTAGATCGACTAGCGGGAGTAAACAATGAGCAGTTCTTC. Encoded protein: CASSLDRLAGVNNEQFF. The V call is TRBV11-3, the J call TRBJ2-1, with TRBD2 matching 12 bases. Per the germline V gene, CDR1 is SGHNT and CDR2 is YENEEA. This CDR3 spans 17 amino acids.

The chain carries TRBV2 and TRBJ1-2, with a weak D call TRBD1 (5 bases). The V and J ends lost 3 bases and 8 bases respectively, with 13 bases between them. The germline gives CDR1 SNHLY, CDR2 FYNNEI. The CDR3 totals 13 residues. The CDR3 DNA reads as TGTGCCAGCAGTGAGACAGAATTGGGGGGCTACACCTTC. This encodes CASSETELGGYTF.

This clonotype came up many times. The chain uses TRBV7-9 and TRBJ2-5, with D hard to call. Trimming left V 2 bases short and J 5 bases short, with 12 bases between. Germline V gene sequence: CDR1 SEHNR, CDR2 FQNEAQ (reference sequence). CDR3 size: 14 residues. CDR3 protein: CASSLLNAGETQYF. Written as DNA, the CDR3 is TGTGCCAGCAGCTTACTCAACGCCGGGGAGACCCAGTACTTC. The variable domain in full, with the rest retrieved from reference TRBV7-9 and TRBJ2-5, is DTGVSQNPRHKITKRGQNVTFRCDPISEHNRLYWYRQTLGQGPEFLTYFQNEAQLEKSRLLSDRFSAERPKGSFSTLEIQRTEQGDSAMYLCASSLLNAGETQYFGPGTRLLVL.

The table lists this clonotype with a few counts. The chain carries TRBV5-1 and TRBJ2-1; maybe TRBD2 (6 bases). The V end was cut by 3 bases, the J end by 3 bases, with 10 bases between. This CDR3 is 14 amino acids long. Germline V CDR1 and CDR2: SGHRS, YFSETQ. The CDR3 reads CASSWSGDYNEQFF. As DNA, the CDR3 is TGCGCCAGCAGCTGGTCGGGGGACTACAATGAGCAGTTCTTC.

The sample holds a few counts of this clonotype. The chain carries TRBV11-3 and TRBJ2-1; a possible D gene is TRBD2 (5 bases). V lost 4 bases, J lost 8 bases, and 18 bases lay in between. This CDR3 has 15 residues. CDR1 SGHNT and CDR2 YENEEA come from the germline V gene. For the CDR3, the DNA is TGTGCCAGCAGCTCTAAACCCAACGGGAATGATGAGCAGTTCTTC. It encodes CASSSKPNGNDEQFF. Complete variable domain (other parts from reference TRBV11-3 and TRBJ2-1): EAGVVQSPRYKIIEKKQPVAFWCNPISGHNTLYWYLQNLGQGPELLIRYENEEAVDDSQLPKDRFSAERLKGVDSTLKIQPAELGDSAVYLCASSSKPNGNDEQFFGPGTRLTVL.

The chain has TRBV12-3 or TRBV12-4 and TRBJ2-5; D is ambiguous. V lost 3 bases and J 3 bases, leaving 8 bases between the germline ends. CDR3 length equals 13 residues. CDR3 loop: CASSLSRKETQYF. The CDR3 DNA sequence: TGTGCCAGCAGTTTGTCTAGAAAAGAGACCCAGTACTTC.

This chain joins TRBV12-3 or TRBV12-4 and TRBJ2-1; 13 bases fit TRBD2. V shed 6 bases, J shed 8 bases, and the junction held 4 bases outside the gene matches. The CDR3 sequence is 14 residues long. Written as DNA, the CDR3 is TGTGCCAGCAGACGAGGACTAGCGGGGGATGAGCAGTTCTTC. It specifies CASRRGLAGDEQFF.

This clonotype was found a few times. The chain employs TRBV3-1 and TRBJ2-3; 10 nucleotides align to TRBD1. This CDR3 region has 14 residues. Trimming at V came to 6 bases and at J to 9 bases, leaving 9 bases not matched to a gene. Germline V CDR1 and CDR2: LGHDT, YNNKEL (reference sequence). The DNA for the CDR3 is TGTGCCAGCAGTCAGACAGGGGGCCGGGGGACGCAGTATTTT. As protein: CASSQTGGRGTQYF.

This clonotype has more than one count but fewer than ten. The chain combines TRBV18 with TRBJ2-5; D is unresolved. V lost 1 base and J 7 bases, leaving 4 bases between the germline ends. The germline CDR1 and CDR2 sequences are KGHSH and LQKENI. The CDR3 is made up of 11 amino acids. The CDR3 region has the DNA TGTGCCAGCTCACCACTAGGGACCCAGTACTTC. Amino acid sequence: CASSPLGTQYF.

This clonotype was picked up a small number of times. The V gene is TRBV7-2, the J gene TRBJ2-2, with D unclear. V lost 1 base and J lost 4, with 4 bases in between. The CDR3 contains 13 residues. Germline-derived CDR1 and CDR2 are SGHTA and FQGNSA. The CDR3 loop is CASSLDFTGELFF. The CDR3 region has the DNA TGTGCCAGCAGCTTAGACTTCACCGGGGAGCTGTTTTTT.

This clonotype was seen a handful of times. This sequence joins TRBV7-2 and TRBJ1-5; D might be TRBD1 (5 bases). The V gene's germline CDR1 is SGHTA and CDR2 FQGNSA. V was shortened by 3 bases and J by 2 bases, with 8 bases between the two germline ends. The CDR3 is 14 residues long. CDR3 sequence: CASSFTGGNQPQHF. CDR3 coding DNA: TGTGCCAGCAGCTTCACGGGGGGCAATCAGCCCCAGCATTTT.

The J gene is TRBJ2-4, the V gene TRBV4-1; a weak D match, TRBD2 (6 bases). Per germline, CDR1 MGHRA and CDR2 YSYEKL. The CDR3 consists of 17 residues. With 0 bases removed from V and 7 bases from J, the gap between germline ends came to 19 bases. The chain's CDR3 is CASSQDGTGDYSNIQYF. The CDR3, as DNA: TGCGCCAGCAGCCAAGACGGGACTGGGGATTATAGTAACATTCAGTACTTC.

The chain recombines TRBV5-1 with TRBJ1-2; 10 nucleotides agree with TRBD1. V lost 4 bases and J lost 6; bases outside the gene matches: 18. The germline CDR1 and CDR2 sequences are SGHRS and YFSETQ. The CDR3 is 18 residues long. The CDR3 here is CASSQLARTSGTGDGYTF. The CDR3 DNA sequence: TGCGCCAGCAGCCAACTGGCACGAACCTCCGGGACAGGGGATGGCTACACCTTC.

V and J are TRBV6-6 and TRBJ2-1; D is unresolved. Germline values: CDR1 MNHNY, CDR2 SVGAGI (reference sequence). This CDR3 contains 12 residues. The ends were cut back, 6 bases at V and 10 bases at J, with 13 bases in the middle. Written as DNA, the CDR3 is TGTGCCAGCAGCTCCCCCTTGACAGAGCAGTTCTTC. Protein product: CASSSPLTEQFF.